Below are 19 T cell receptor beta chains sequenced from a single sample in a study of tumor and adjacent non-tumor tissue in lung cancer. A modified ARM-PCR protocol with three rounds of nested PCR amplified TCRbeta. TCRdb reprocessed the multiplex PCR reads via MiXCR and lists one record per CDR3 protein. The table includes about 93,000 distinct CDR3 sequences, approximately 57% detected once. This sample's RNA came from whole unsorted tissue. Sequencing was done on a sample of lung tumor tissue. These receptors were obtained from a man in his sixties or seventies with non-small cell lung cancer.

A remark on this clonotype: This could be a read error, since a much larger clone is one nucleotide away. The J gene is TRBJ2-7, the V gene TRBV6-1; 7 bases fit TRBD1. In germline, CDR1 is MNHNS, CDR2 SASEGT. The CDR3 is 15 amino acids. CDR3 protein: CVNSEASGGSYEQYF. The CDR3 coding sequence is TGTGTCAACAGTGAAGCGTCAGGGGGCTCCTACGAGCAGTACTTC.

To note about this clonotype: A much larger clone lies a single base off, so this may be a read error. The chain combines TRBV28 with TRBJ1-1; 7 positions match TRBD1. Trimming cost V 2 bases and J 12 bases; bases outside gene matches: 9. Germline values: CDR1 MDHEN, CDR2 SYDVKM. This CDR3 contains 13 residues. In DNA, the CDR3 is TGTGCCAGCAGTTTAACAGGGGCACTGAAAACTTTCTTT. Its protein is CASSLTGALKTFF.

This clonotype was recorded many times. The chain links TRBV6-6 to TRBJ2-7; D gene unclear. Trimming shortened V by 4 bases and J by 8 bases, and 9 bases separated the two germline ends. The CDR3 is 11 residues long. The germline V gene has CDR1 MNHNY and CDR2 SVGAGI (reference sequence). CDR3 sequence: CASSSSVQQYF. CDR3 DNA: TGTGCCAGCAGTTCCTCCGTACAGCAGTACTTC.

This clonotype was seen only a few times. V usage is TRBV7-9 and J usage is TRBJ2-1; TRBD2 aligns across 10 bases. Germline CDR1 reads SEHNR; CDR2 reads FQNEAQ (reference sequence). The V and J ends lost 5 bases and 7 bases, in that order; junction bases with no gene match: 11. The CDR3 runs to 16 residues. The CDR3 loop reads CASSPWASGSPNEQFF. For the CDR3, the DNA is TGTGCCAGCAGCCCGTGGGCTAGCGGGAGCCCGAATGAGCAGTTCTTC.

This clonotype was observed many times. This chain connects TRBV6-5 to TRBJ1-2; D uncertain. The CDR3 is made up of 12 amino acids. Between the trimmed V and J ends, which lost 4 bases and 8 bases, there was a span of 11 bases. The V gene's germline CDR1 is MNHEY and CDR2 SVGAGI. The CDR3 DNA reads TGTGCCAGCAGTTTGGACCGAGGGGGCTACACCTTC. It codes for CASSLDRGGYTF.

Concerning this clonotype itself: This may come from a read error, since a much larger clone is one base off. CDR3 amino acids: CASSHRTGKDTQYF. For the CDR3, the DNA is TGTGCCAGCAGCCACCGGACAGGCAAAGATACCCAGTACTTC. The chain uses TRBV12-3 or TRBV12-4 and TRBJ2-5; 7 bases line up with TRBD1. CDR3 length: 14 amino acids.

This clonotype came up a few times. A much larger clone sits a single nucleotide away, making a read error possible. V gene TRBV10-3 combines with J gene TRBJ2-1, with TRBD2 as a possible D gene (5 bases). This CDR3 region has 13 residues. In germline, CDR1 is ENHRY, CDR2 SYGVKD. CDR3 protein: CTITTHSAGEQFF. The DNA of the CDR3 is TGTACCATAACAACACATTCTGCGGGTGAGCAGTTCTTC.

Notes on this clonotype: Mismatch with germline at one junction end may stem from a read error. The chain joins TRBV4-1 to TRBJ2-7; 9 bases agree with TRBD1. The CDR3 has 15 amino acids. Germline loops: CDR1 MGHRA, CDR2 YSYEKL. This CDR3 reads CASSLEGTGSNEQYF. CDR3 nucleotide sequence: TGCGCTAGCAGCCTAGAAGGGACAGGGAGCAACGAGCAGTACTTC.

V is TRBV11-2 and J is TRBJ2-7, with D perhaps matching TRBD2 (5 bases). Trimming removed 2 bases at V and 5 bases at J, with 19 bases between. The CDR3 loop spans 16 amino acids. Germline values: CDR1 SGHAT, CDR2 FQNNGV. The CDR3 sequence: CASSLPGIVGIDEQYF. The DNA for the CDR3 is TGTGCCAGCAGCTTACCGGGGATAGTGGGAATCGACGAGCAGTACTTC.

With respect to this clonotype: This may be a read error, as it is one base from a much larger clone. V and J are TRBV29-1 and TRBJ2-5; D remains ambiguous. With 7 bases removed from V and 9 bases from J, the gap between germline ends came to 18 bases. The CDR3 length is 12 residues. Germline assignment: CDR1 SQVTM and CDR2 ANQGSEA. Here the CDR3 reads CSATMGPESQYF. The CDR3 bases are TGCAGCGCTACCATGGGTCCTGAGTCCCAGTACTTC.

The chain has TRBV7-9 and TRBJ2-1, with D perhaps matching TRBD1 (5 bases). Trimming removed 1 base at V and 9 bases at J, with 7 bases between. Looked up from germline, CDR1 is SEHNR and CDR2 is FQNEAQ (reference sequence). The CDR3 contains 12 residues. The CDR3 spells CASSLEGVEQFF. The CDR3 nucleotides are TGTGCCAGCAGCTTAGAAGGGGTTGAGCAGTTCTTC.

The chain joins TRBV20-1 to TRBJ1-6, with 10 bases identical to TRBD1. V gave up 5 bases and J gave up 6 bases; unmatched junction bases: 10. This CDR3 contains 16 residues. Germline-derived CDR1 and CDR2 are DFQATT and SNEGSKA (reference sequence). CDR3 nucleotides: TGCAGTGCTCCTGGGGGACAGGGGAATAGTAATTCACCCCTCCACTTT. Translation: CSAPGGQGNSNSPLHF.

To note about this clonotype: The junction shows a germline mismatch at one end, possibly a read error. The chain joins TRBV4-2 to TRBJ2-2; D might be TRBD1 or TRBD2, each matching 5 bases. The CDR3 contains 16 residues. Germline assignment: CDR1 LGHNA and CDR2 YNFKEQ. CDR3 protein: CANSARGAANIGELFF. The CDR3 nucleotides read TGTGCCAACAGCGCAAGAGGGGCAGCCAACATCGGGGAGCTGTTTTTT.

For this clonotype: Relative to the germline gene, one junction end is altered; a read error may explain this. The rearrangement uses TRBV5-4 and TRBJ1-2; 8 bases map to TRBD1. The CDR3 is made up of 15 amino acids. From germline, CDR1 is SGHNT and CDR2 YYREEE (reference sequence). CDR3 DNA sequence: TGTGCCAGTAGCTACCAGGGACAGGACATTTATGGCCACACCTTC. Translated, it gives CASSYQGQDIYGHTF.

For this clonotype: One junction end does not reproduce the germline sequence, and a read error may be involved. The chain is built from TRBV6-5 and TRBJ2-2; D gene ambiguous. CDR3 length equals 16 residues. Germline V CDR1 and CDR2: MNHEY, SVGAGI. CDR3 in amino acids: CDSSPGWVSNTGELFF. The CDR3 region has the DNA TGTGACAGCAGCCCGGGTTGGGTATCGAACACGGGGGAGCTGTTTTTT.

The rearrangement uses TRBV6-5 and TRBJ2-7, with TRBD1 matching over 9 bases. Germline V gives CDR1 MNHEY, CDR2 SVGAGI. This CDR3 comprises 17 residues. V was pared by 0 bases and J by 6 bases, with 12 bases of the junction left unmatched. The CDR3: CASSYSILGQGTLEQYF. CDR3 sequence (DNA): TGTGCCAGCAGTTACTCGATATTAGGACAGGGGACCCTCGAGCAGTACTTC.

This chain uses TRBV12-5 with TRBJ2-1, with a possible D match to TRBD1 (6 bases). Germline CDR1 and CDR2: LGHNT and FRNRAP. This CDR3 spans 17 amino acids. V lost 3 bases to trimming and J lost 0 bases, with 15 bases between them. CDR3 residues: CASGFVIDRSSYNEQFF. DNA of the CDR3: TGTGCTAGTGGTTTCGTCATAGACAGGAGCTCCTACAATGAGCAGTTCTTC.

Only a few counts were recorded for this clonotype. The CDR3 ends on some other residue instead of the conserved phenylalanine or tryptophan, so this is likely a read error. CDR3 residues: CASWTVTDTQYL. The DNA for the CDR3 is TGCGCCAGTTGGACAGTGACGGATACGCAGTATTTA. The chain recombines TRBV28 with TRBJ2-3; tentative D call: TRBD1 (6 bases). CDR3 length: 12 amino acids. Germline CDR1 MDHEN, CDR2 SYDVKM.

Only a few counts were recorded for this clonotype. This sequence may be a read error, since a much larger clone differs from it by one base. V and J are TRBV12-3 or TRBV12-4 and TRBJ1-1, with D perhaps TRBD1 (6 bases). This CDR3 is 13 amino acids long. CDR3 protein: CASRRDTNTGAFF. The CDR3 nucleotides are TGTGCCAGCAGGCGGGACACGAACACTGGAGCTTTCTTT.